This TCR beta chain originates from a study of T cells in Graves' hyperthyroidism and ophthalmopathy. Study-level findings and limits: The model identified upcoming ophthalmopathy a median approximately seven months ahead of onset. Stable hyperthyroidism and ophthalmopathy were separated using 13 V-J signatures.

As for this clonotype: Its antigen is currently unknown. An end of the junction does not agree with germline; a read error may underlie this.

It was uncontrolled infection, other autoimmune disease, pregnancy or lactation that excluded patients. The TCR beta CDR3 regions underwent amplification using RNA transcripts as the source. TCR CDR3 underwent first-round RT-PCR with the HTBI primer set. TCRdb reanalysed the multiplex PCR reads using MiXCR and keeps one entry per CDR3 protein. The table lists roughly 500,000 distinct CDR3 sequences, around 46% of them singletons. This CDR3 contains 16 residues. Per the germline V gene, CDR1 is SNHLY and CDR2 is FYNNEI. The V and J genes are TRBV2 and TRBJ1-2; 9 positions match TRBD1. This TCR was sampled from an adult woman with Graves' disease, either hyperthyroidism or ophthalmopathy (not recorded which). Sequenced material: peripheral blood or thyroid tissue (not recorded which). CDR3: CASRDARQGGEYGYTF. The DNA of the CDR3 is TGTGCCAGCAGGGATGCCCGACAGGGGGGTGAATATGGCTATACCTTC. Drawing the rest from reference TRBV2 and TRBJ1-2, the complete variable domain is EPEVTQTPSHQVTQMGQEVILRCVPISNHLYFYWYRQILGQKVEFLVSFYNNEISEKSEIFDDQFSVERPDGSNFTLKIRSTKLEDSAMYFCASRDARQGGEYGYTFGSGTRLTVV.